The clone carrying this TCR beta chain was counted once. The data belong to a study of OX40 agonist ivuxolimab in advanced cancers. Study-level background: Treatment of patients was with ivuxolimab, an agonistic anti-OX40 (CD134) antibody. Earlier anti-PD-1, anti-PD-L1 or anti-CTLA-4 therapy was permitted; 30% to 45% had received some.

Patients were ineligible given autoimmune disease history or systemic immunosuppression. Clones were sequenced by immunoSEQ multiplex PCR, and TCRdb holds only the in-frame ones, with some missing. The profile covers 50,000 to 70,000 clones, with around 91% appearing a single time and 14% taken by the ten largest. CDR3 length: 15 amino acids. Trimming took 1 base from V and 1 from J, leaving 7 bases between them. Germline lookup yields CDR1 SEHNR and CDR2 FQNEAQ (reference sequence). J is TRBJ2-2 and V is TRBV7-9; D remains ambiguous. The receptor was derived from an adult with an advanced solid tumor such as melanoma, head and neck, liver or kidney cancer. This sample comprised CD4+ or CD8+ T cells sorted from blood, obtained in a trial of the OX40 agonist ivuxolimab. CDR3 nucleotide sequence: TGTGCCAGCAGCTTAGTGGGGTTGAACACCGGGGAGCTGTTTTTT. This translates into CASSLVGLNTGELFF.